These 13 T cell receptor beta chains share one sample of origin, sequenced in a study of blood T cells in healthy people across ages. With a J-beta primer mix and a sample-barcoded 5' primer, a second PCR ran about 7 to 12 cycles. TCRdb redid the calling of the 5' RACE reads with MiXCR, one entry per CDR3 protein. The sample records 380,000 or so distinct CDR3 sequences, about half being singletons. Sequences were obtained from blood. Receptors originate from a man aged 55 to 70 in good health.

This clonotype has only a few counts. This chain links TRBV7-9 with TRBJ2-7, with D tentatively TRBD1 or TRBD2 (5 bases each). The V end was cut by 4 bases, the J end by 2 bases, with 9 bases between. The CDR3 is 13 residues long. Germline CDR1 is SEHNR and CDR2 is FQNEAQ (reference sequence). CDR3 nucleotides: TGTGCCAGCAGCTCGGGGCCTACCTACGAGCAGTACTTC. Protein sequence: CASSSGPTYEQYF.

The rearrangement joins TRBV10-3 to TRBJ2-7; 8 positions agree with TRBD1. Judging by the DNA end, TRBJ2-4 fits better; the J call may be wrong. This CDR3 has 16 amino acids. Germline CDR1 and CDR2: ENHRY and SYGVKD. CDR3 region: CAISPDRGGGKNIQYF. Here the CDR3 DNA reads TGTGCCATCAGTCCCGACAGGGGAGGTGGCAAAAACATTCAGTACTTC.

V gene TRBV20-1 combines with J gene TRBJ2-3; D ambiguous. V lost 2 bases and J lost 3, with 21 bases in between. Per germline, CDR1 DFQATT and CDR2 SNEGSKA (reference sequence). This CDR3 contains 17 residues. The CDR3 DNA follows: TGCAGTGCTAGAAAAGGATTTAGTATGGCACAGACAGATACGCAGTATTTT. Translating it yields CSARKGFSMAQTDTQYF.

The chain has TRBV4-1 and TRBJ2-1; D uncertain. V was trimmed by 2 bases and J by 0 bases, leaving 8 bases between them. The CDR3 has 15 amino acids. The germline gives CDR1 MGHRA, CDR2 YSYEKL. The CDR3 DNA reads as TGCGCCAGCAGCCAATACAAGAGCTCCTACAATGAGCAGTTCTTC. Translated, it gives CASSQYKSSYNEQFF.

The chain has TRBV29-1 and TRBJ2-7; D gene ambiguous. V lost 0 bases, J lost 2 bases, and 14 bases lay in between. CDR3 length equals 15 residues. CDR1 SQVTM and CDR2 ANQGSEA come from the germline V gene. The CDR3 DNA reads TGCAGCGTTGAAGACAGGCACACTTTCCCCTACGAGCAGTACTTC. Amino acid sequence: CSVEDRHTFPYEQYF.

The V and J genes are TRBV12-3 or TRBV12-4 and TRBJ2-3, with D hard to call. Trimming removed 10 bases at V and 6 bases at J, with 11 bases between. This CDR3 has 11 amino acids. CDR3 DNA: TGTGCCACCGGCACGGTGGATACGCAGTATTTT. It is translated as CATGTVDTQYF.

The J gene is TRBJ2-5, the V gene TRBV7-2; maybe TRBD2 (7 bases). The CDR3 sequence is 16 residues long. The germline V and J ends were trimmed by 5 bases and 7 bases, with 23 bases remaining between them. CDR1 is SGHTA, CDR2 FQGNSA, per germline. The CDR3: CASSPARTAWGGTQYF. The CDR3 coding sequence is TGTGCCAGCAGCCCGGCCAGGACAGCCTGGGGGGGGACCCAGTACTTC.

The chain couples TRBV9 to TRBJ2-7; D may be TRBD2 (6 bases). With 0 bases removed from V and 1 base from J, the gap between germline ends came to 11 bases. Germline assignment: CDR1 SGDLS and CDR2 YYNGEE. The CDR3 has 15 residues. The CDR3 loop reads CASSVDGSLSYEQYF. The CDR3 DNA reads as TGTGCCAGCAGCGTAGACGGGAGCCTATCCTACGAGCAGTACTTC.

J is TRBJ2-1 and V is TRBV28; D assignment may be TRBD1 or TRBD2 (5 bases each). The CDR3 extends over 17 amino acids. Trimming took 2 bases from V and 3 from J, leaving 17 bases between them. Looked up from germline, CDR1 is MDHEN and CDR2 is SYDVKM. The CDR3 spells CASSLGAGRVIYNEQFF. The DNA for the CDR3 is TGTGCCAGCAGTTTAGGGGCGGGCAGAGTCATCTACAATGAGCAGTTCTTC.

This sequence joins TRBV20-1 and TRBJ1-2; D is uncertain. CDR1 is DFQATT and CDR2 is SNEGSKA in the germline V gene (reference sequence). The CDR3 runs to 11 residues. Trimming took 6 bases from V and 6 from J, leaving 11 bases between them. CDR3 amino acids: CSAPGLDGYTF. The CDR3 coding sequence is TGCAGTGCCCCGGGTCTGGATGGCTACACCTTC.

Turning to this clonotype: Since a much larger clone is just one base distant, this may be a read error. The chain recombines TRBV12-3 or TRBV12-4 with TRBJ2-4; 9 bases fit TRBD2. V shed 5 bases, J shed 13 bases, and the junction held 12 bases outside the gene matches. The CDR3 totals 14 residues. The CDR3 spells CASSMASGVWEQYF. Written as DNA, the CDR3 is TGTGCCAGCAGTATGGCTAGCGGGGTGTGGGAGCAGTACTTC.

For this clonotype: A read error is possible here, since a much larger clone lies one base away. The chain couples TRBV20-1 to TRBJ2-1, with 9 bases identical to TRBD1. The assigned J gene may be wrong: the sequence end matches TRBJ2-7 better. The CDR3 totals 16 residues. The germline V gene has CDR1 DFQATT and CDR2 SNEGSKA (reference sequence). The CDR3: CSARDRGFSSYNEQYF. In DNA, the CDR3 is TGCAGTGCTAGGGACAGGGGCTTTAGCTCCTACAATGAGCAGTACTTC.

This clonotype was seen more than once but under ten times. J is TRBJ2-7 and V is TRBV13; 7 bases match TRBD1. Germline CDR1 reads PRHDT; CDR2 reads FYEKMQ (reference sequence). The CDR3 consists of 14 residues. Losses at the gene ends were 5 bases for V and 2 bases for J; bases not matched to a gene: 6. For the CDR3, the DNA is TGTGCCAGCAGCCCACAGGGGATAGCCTACGAGCAGTACTTC. Translated: CASSPQGIAYEQYF.